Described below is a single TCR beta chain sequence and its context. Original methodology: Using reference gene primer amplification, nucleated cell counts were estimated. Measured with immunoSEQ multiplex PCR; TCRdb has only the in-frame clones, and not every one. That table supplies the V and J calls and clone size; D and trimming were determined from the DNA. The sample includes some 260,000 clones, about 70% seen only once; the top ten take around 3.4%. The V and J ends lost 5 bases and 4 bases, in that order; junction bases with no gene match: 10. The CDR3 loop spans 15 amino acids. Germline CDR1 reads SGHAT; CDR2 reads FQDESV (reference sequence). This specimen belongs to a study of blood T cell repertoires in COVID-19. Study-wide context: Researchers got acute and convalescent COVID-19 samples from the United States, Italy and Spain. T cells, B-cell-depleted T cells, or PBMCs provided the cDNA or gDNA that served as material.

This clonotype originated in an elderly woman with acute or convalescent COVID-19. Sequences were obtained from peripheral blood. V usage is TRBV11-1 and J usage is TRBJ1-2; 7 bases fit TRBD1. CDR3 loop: CASSPRQGRGYGYTF. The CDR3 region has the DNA TGTGCCAGCAGCCCCCGACAGGGAAGGGGCTATGGCTACACCTTC.